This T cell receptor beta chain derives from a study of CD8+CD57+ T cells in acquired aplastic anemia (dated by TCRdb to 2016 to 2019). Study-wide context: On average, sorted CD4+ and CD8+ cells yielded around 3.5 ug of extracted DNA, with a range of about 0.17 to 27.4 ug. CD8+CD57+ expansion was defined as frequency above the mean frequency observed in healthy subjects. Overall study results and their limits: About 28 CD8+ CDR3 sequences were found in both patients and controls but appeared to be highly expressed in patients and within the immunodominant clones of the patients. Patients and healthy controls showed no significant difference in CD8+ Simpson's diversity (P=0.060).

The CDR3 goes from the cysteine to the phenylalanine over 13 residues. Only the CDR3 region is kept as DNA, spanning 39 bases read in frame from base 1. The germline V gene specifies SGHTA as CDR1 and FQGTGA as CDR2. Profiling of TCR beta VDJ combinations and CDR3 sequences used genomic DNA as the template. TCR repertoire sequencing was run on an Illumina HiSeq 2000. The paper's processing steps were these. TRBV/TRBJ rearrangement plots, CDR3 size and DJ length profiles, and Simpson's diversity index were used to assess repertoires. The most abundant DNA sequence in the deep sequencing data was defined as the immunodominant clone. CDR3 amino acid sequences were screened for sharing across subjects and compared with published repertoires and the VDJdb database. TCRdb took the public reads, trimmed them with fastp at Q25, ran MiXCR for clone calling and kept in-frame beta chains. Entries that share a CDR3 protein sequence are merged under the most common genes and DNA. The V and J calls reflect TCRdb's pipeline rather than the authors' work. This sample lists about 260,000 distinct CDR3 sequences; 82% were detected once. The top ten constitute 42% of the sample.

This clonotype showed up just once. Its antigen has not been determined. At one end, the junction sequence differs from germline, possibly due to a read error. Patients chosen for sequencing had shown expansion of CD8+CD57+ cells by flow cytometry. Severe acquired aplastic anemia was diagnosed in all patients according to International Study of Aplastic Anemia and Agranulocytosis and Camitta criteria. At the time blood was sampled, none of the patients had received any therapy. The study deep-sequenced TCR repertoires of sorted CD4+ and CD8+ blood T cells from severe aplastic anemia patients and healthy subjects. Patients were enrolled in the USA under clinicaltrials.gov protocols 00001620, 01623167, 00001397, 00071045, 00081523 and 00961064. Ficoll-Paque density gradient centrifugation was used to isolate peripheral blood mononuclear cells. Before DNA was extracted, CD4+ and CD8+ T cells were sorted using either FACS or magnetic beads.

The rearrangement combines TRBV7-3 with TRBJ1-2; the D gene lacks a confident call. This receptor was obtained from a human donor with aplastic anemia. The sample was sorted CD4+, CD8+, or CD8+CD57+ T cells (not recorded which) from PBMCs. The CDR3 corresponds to CASSQAVAGDSPF. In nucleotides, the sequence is TGTGCCAGCAGCCAAGCCGTTGCAGGTGATTCGCCCTTC.